This is a list of T cell receptor beta chains from one sample in a study of technical replicates of blood from a few donors. The repertoire was sequenced with immunoSEQ multiplex PCR; TCRdb's copy has only in-frame clones and lacks some. The data hold some 70,000 clones, with under 98% observed a single time. Sequencing used T cells isolated from PBMCs. These receptors were obtained from a human donor in good health. The CDR3 runs from the conserved cysteine through the conserved F or W. The D gene is left open where the match is weak. The listing skips clone size in some rows; elsewhere it reads once, few, many or a size class.

V gene	J gene	D gene	clone size	CDR3 protein	CDR3 DNA
TRBV9	TRBJ1-2	TRBD1	NA	CASSSSTGVGYGYTF	TGTGCCAGCAGCTCTTCTACAGGGGTTGGCTATGGCTACACCTTC
TRBV6-1	TRBJ1-5	NA	NA	CASSGWGGGNQPQHF	TGTGCCAGCAGTGGATGGGGCGGAGGCAATCAGCCCCAGCATTTT
TRBV5-4	TRBJ1-1	NA	NA	CASSLGRGEAFF	TGTGCCAGCAGCTTGGGAAGGGGGGAAGCTTTCTTT
TRBV2	TRBJ2-7	NA	NA	CASWTYNYEQYF	TGTGCCAGCTGGACTTATAACTACGAGCAGTACTTC
TRBV18	TRBJ1-5	NA	NA	CASSPQGWESNQPQHF	TGTGCCAGCTCACCACAGGGTTGGGAGAGCAATCAGCCCCAGCATTTT
TRBV6-5	TRBJ2-7	NA	NA	CASSYAGPYEQYF	TGTGCCAGCAGTTACGCAGGGCCCTACGAGCAGTACTTC
TRBV2	TRBJ2-5	TRBD2	NA	CAILAGGPGTQYF	TGTGCCATCTTAGCGGGAGGGCCGGGGACCCAGTACTTC
TRBV9	TRBJ2-7	TRBD1	once	CASSAGDRSTYEQYF	TGTGCCAGCAGCGCGGGGGACAGGAGTACCTACGAGCAGTACTTC
TRBV19	TRBJ2-5	TRBD2	NA	CASYSGSPGETQYF	TGTGCCAGTTATAGCGGGAGTCCCGGGGAGACCCAGTACTTC
TRBV21-1	TRBJ1-5	NA	NA	CASSKVSRADSNQPQHF	TGTGCCAGCAGCAAAGTATCCAGGGCAGATAGCAATCAGCCCCAGCATTTT
TRBV7-7	TRBJ2-7	TRBD1	NA	CASSSRQGNEQYF	TGTGCTAGCAGCTCTAGACAGGGGAACGAGCAGTACTTC
TRBV5-4	TRBJ2-1	NA	NA	CASSPGSSYNEQFF	TGTGCCAGCAGCCCTGGTAGCTCCTACAATGAGCAGTTCTTC
TRBV10-1	TRBJ1-1	NA	NA	CASSKDDGVTEAFF	TGCGCCAGCAGTAAGGACGACGGGGTAACTGAAGCTTTCTTT
TRBV15	TRBJ1-1	TRBD1	NA	CATSRGQSDTEAFF	TGTGCCACCAGCAGGGGACAGTCGGACACTGAAGCTTTCTTT
TRBV30	TRBJ1-2	NA	NA	CAWTSTIGGGGYTF	TGTGCCTGGACCTCGACGATAGGAGGAGGTGGCTACACCTTC
TRBV19	TRBJ1-1	TRBD1	NA	CASTIGTGILAEAFF	TGTGCCAGTACTATAGGGACAGGGATTCTCGCTGAAGCTTTCTTT
TRBV5-1	TRBJ2-7	NA	NA	CASSLSSEQYF	TGCGCCAGCAGCTTGAGTAGCGAGCAGTACTTC
TRBV29-1	TRBJ1-2	TRBD1	NA	CSVGRDPGTGVDYGYTF	TGCAGCGTCGGAAGGGACCCCGGGACAGGGGTTGACTATGGCTACACCTTC
TRBV7-9	TRBJ2-3	TRBD1	NA	CASSLRGQGVDTQYF	TGTGCCAGCAGCTTAAGGGGACAGGGGGTAGATACGCAGTATTTT